A selection of T cell receptor beta chains follows, all from one sample in a study of T cells in tuberculosis. Produced via immunoSEQ multiplex PCR; TCRdb's table is partial and in-frame only. Of 22,000 or so clones listed, roughly 88% are singletons. This specimen consisted of PBMCs, obtained at tuberculosis diagnosis. The receptors originated from an adult with tuberculosis. CDR3s include the opening cysteine and the closing phenylalanine or tryptophan. The D gene is left open where the match is weak. Size is omitted from some rows. Given values are once, few, many or a class for expanded clones.

J,size,D,V,CDR3,DNA
TRBJ2-5,-,TRBD1,TRBV7-3,CASSLITGEDQETQYF,TGTGCCAGCAGCTTAATCACAGGGGAAGACCAAGAGACCCAGTACTTC
TRBJ2-5,-,-,TRBV10-3,CAISSSQETQYF,TGTGCCATCTCGTCCAGCCAAGAGACCCAGTACTTC
TRBJ2-7,-,-,TRBV6-1,CASSATGTRLILPYEQYF,TGTGCCAGCAGTGCGACCGGGACACGGCTTATACTCCCCTACGAGCAGTACTTC
TRBJ1-1,-,TRBD1,TRBV5-8,CASSPRGTDTEAFF,TGTGCCAGCAGCCCCAGGGGGACGGACACTGAAGCTTTCTTT
TRBJ2-3,-,-,TRBV19,CASRTTGGEQQKQYF,TGTGCCAGTCGAACAACCGGAGGCGAACAACAGAAGCAGTATTTT
TRBJ1-4,once,TRBD1,TRBV30,CAWEEGAPNEKLFF,TGTGCCTGGGAAGAGGGGGCTCCTAATGAAAAACTGTTTTTT
TRBJ2-7,once,TRBD1,TRBV10-3,CAITTDRAFYEQYF,TGTGCCATCACTACAGACAGGGCTTTCTACGAGCAGTACTTC
TRBJ2-1,-,TRBD1,TRBV27,CASNPGQGFTNFVNEQFF,TGTGCCAGCAATCCGGGACAGGGGTTTACAAATTTTGTGAATGAGCAGTTCTTC
TRBJ2-1,-,-,TRBV7-3,CASRETGTPYNEQFF,TGTGCCAGCAGGGAGACCGGGACTCCCTACAATGAGCAGTTCTTC
TRBJ1-1,once,-,TRBV7-3,CASSRGTSNTEAFF,TGTGCCAGCAGTCGCGGAACGTCGAACACTGAAGCTTTCTTT
TRBJ2-1,-,-,TRBV13,CASTLGLTQYSYNEQFF,TGTGCCAGCACCTTAGGACTAACCCAATACTCCTACAATGAGCAGTTCTTC
TRBJ2-1,-,-,TRBV9,CASSESVSSYNEQFF,TGTGCCAGCAGCGAGTCGGTGAGCTCCTACAATGAGCAGTTCTTC
TRBJ2-1,few,-,TRBV6-1,CASSEALRGFRFF,TGTGCCAGCAGTGAAGCGCTTCGGGGGTTTAGGTTCTTC
TRBJ1-2,-,-,TRBV14,CASRRDGYGYTF,TGTGCCAGCAGGAGGGATGGCTATGGCTACACCTTC
TRBJ2-5,once,-,TRBV2,CASGLQGETQYF,TGTGCCAGCGGCCTCCAGGGTGAGACCCAGTACTTC
TRBJ1-1,once,-,TRBV19,CASSAGNTEAFF,TGTGCCAGTAGTGCGGGGAACACTGAAGCTTTCTTT
TRBJ1-4,-,-,TRBV19,CASKVGGIEKLFF,TGTGCCAGTAAGGTTGGGGGGATCGAAAAACTGTTTTTT
TRBJ2-7,once,TRBD2,TRBV2,CASSGQLAGVEQYF,TGTGCCAGCAGTGGTCAGCTAGCGGGAGTCGAGCAGTACTTC
TRBJ1-2,-,-,TRBV7-3,CASSLRKDWGYGYTF,TGTGCCAGCAGCCTTCGGAAGGACTGGGGCTATGGCTACACCTTC
TRBJ1-4,once,-,TRBV6-5,CASSYQGSEKLFF,TGTGCCAGCAGTTACCAGGGTAGTGAAAAACTGTTTTTT